These 4 T cell receptor beta chains were sequenced from one sample in a study of T-cell memory formation after mild COVID-19. TCRdb reprocessed the 5' RACE reads with MiXCR, giving one entry per CDR3 protein. The sample consists of fewer than 400,000 distinct CDR3 sequences, more than 15% of them appearing once. The sequencing sample was made of PBMCs or a T cell subset sorted from them (not recorded which). These TCRs come from a man aged 18 to 35 who had mild COVID-19 (a few samples of this study predate the infection). Cell type and time point are not known.

The gene calls are TRBV7-9 and TRBJ1-1, with D uncertain. Trimming took 1 base from V and 7 from J, leaving 7 bases between them. CDR1 is SEHNR, CDR2 FQNEAQ, per germline (reference sequence). The CDR3 totals 12 residues. The CDR3 DNA reads as TGTGCCAGCAGCTTAGGGTCGGATGAAGCTTTCTTT. Translating gives CASSLGSDEAFF. Full variable domain (remainder filled in from reference TRBV7-9 and TRBJ1-1): DTGVSQNPRHKITKRGQNVTFRCDPISEHNRLYWYRQTLGQGPEFLTYFQNEAQLEKSRLLSDRFSAERPKGSFSTLEIQRTEQGDSAMYLCASSLGSDEAFFGQGTRLTVV.

V and J are TRBV7-9 and TRBJ1-2, with D uncertain. CDR1 SEHNR and CDR2 FQNEAQ come from the germline V gene (reference sequence). The CDR3 is made up of 13 amino acids. Trimming removed 3 bases from V and 0 bases from J, with 5 bases in between. The CDR3, as DNA: TGTGCCAGCAGCTTCGGGGCTAACTATGGCTACACCTTC. Translated, it gives CASSFGANYGYTF.

The rearrangement links TRBV21-1 to TRBJ2-3; TRBD1, the table's D call, was not compared with the DNA. TRBV21-1 has pseudogene status. The CDR3 runs 16 residues. The CDR3 sequence: CASSNGWQGETDTQYF. In DNA, the CDR3 is TGTGCCAGCAGCAATGGTTGGCAGGGTGAGACAGATACGCAGTATTTT.

This clonotype turned up a few times. This chain connects TRBV20-1 to TRBJ1-5; the match to TRBD1 covers 10 bases. Per germline, CDR1 DFQATT and CDR2 SNEGSKA (reference sequence). The CDR3 is 15 residues long. The J segment lost 3 bases and the V segment lost 3 bases, leaving 5 bases of the junction unmatched. In DNA, the CDR3 is TGCAGTGCTAGGGGGGGACAGGGGTCCAATCAGCCCCAGCATTTT. This translates into CSARGGQGSNQPQHF.